Sequencing of this T cell receptor beta chain was carried out in a study of response to subunit inactivated influenza vaccine. TCRdb re-analysed the RT-PCR reads in MiXCR, keeping a single row per CDR3 protein. This table holds about 570,000 distinct CDR3 sequences, over 9% found once. CDR3 length: 14 amino acids. With 4 bases clipped from V and 3 bases from J, the junction kept 7 bases outside the gene matches. Germline lookup yields CDR1 DFQATT and CDR2 SNEGSKA (reference sequence). The same specimen was also included in a second study, on T cells expressing NK-cell markers. From that second work: cDNA encoding TCR beta was synthesized via 5'RACE template switching incorporating UMIs. It was sorted CD3+CD56-NKG2C+, CD3+CD56+NKG2C- and CD3+CD56+NKG2C+ T cells that provided the TCR beta repertoires. Sequenced donors, eight in total, included seven who were HCMV-seropositive and one who was seronegative. A handful of donors likewise had their CD3+CD56-NKG2C+ fraction led by these clonotypes. Nothing established the HCMV specificity of expanded NKG2C+ T cell clones.

The rearrangement links TRBV20-1 to TRBJ2-3, with 7 positions matching TRBD1. The sequences come from PBMCs from blood, collected on the day of vaccination. The source of this sequence is a man aged 45-65 years who received an inactivated influenza vaccine. CDR3 nucleotide sequence: TGCAGTGCTAAAGTCCCGGGACAGACAGATACGCAGTATTTT. Protein sequence: CSAKVPGQTDTQYF.